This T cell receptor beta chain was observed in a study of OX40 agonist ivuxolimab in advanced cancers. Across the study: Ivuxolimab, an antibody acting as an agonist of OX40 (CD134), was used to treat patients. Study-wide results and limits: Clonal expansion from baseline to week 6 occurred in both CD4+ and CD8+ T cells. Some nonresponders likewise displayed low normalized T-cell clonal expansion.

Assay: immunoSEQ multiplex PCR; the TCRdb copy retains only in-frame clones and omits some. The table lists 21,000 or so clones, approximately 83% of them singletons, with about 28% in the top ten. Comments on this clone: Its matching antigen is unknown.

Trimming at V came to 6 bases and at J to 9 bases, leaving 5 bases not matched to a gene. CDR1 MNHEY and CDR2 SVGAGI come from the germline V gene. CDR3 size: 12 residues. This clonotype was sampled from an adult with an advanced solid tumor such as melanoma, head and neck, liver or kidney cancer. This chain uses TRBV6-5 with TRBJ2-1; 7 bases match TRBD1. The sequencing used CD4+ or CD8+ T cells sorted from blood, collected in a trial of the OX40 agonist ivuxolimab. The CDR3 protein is CASSPDRAEQFF. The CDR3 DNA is TGTGCCAGCAGCCCTGACAGGGCTGAGCAGTTCTTC.